These 32 T cell receptor beta chains were all obtained from the same sample, sequenced in a study of cytomegalovirus exposure and HLA in healthy donors. Primers: 60 Vbeta forward and 13 Jbeta reverse. TCRdb's table, derived via immunoSEQ multiplex PCR, lists solely in-frame clones and lacks some. The sample records some 180,000 clones, roughly 80% being singletons. Sequencing input: PBMCs. All receptors come from a female donor in good health and CMV-seronegative.

The chain uses TRBV28 and TRBJ2-7, with TRBD2 matching 8 bases. Germline V gives CDR1 MDHEN, CDR2 SYDVKM. The CDR3 consists of 17 residues. The trim removed 5 bases at V and 7 bases at J, leaving 19 bases unmatched. The CDR3, as DNA: TGTGCCAGCAGTCCCCGTCTAGCTCGGGAGGGTCCGGGGGAGCAGTACTTC. The encoded protein is CASSPRLAREGPGEQYF.

V usage is TRBV7-9 and J usage is TRBJ2-5; TRBD1 aligns across 8 bases. Germline values: CDR1 SEHNR, CDR2 FQNEAQ (reference sequence). The length of the CDR3 is 14 residues. The junction had 6 bases not matched to a gene; V was cut back by 6 bases and J by 3 bases. The CDR3 nucleotides read TGTGCCAGCAGTCCGGACAGGGTTAAAGAGACCCAGTACTTC. Encoded protein: CASSPDRVKETQYF.

The chain couples TRBV29-1 to TRBJ2-7; D might be TRBD2 (6 bases). CDR1 SQVTM and CDR2 ANQGSEA come from the germline V gene. V shed 2 bases and J shed 2 bases, with 7 bases lying between them. This CDR3 spans 12 amino acids. The CDR3 bases are TGCAGCGTTGAAACGGGGGCCTACGAGCAGTACTTC. This translates into CSVETGAYEQYF.

V is TRBV9 and J is TRBJ2-5; 7 bases align to TRBD1. V lost 3 bases and J lost 5; bases outside the gene matches: 4. In germline, CDR1 is SGDLS, CDR2 YYNGEE. The CDR3 extends over 13 amino acids. CDR3 coding DNA: TGTGCCAGCAGCGGAGGGGGCAAGGAGACCCAGTACTTC. Residues: CASSGGGKETQYF.

The chain has TRBV21-1 and TRBJ1-3; TRBD1, the table's D call, was not compared with the DNA. TRBV21-1 is marked as a pseudogene. The CDR3 is 16 amino acids. The CDR3 is CASSTRQFISGNTIYF. DNA for the CDR3: TGTGCCAGCAGCACTCGACAGTTTATCTCTGGAAACACCATATATTTT.

A remark on this clone: An end of the junction differs from the germline gene, which may be a read error. The chain has TRBV7-9 and TRBJ2-1; 8 positions agree with TRBD2. Germline V gives CDR1 SEHNR, CDR2 FQNEAQ (reference sequence). The CDR3 sequence is 17 residues long. The CDR3 bases are TGTTCCAGCAGCTTAGCGCTGGGGACTAGTCCGTACAATGAGCAGTTCTTC. Residues: CSSSLALGTSPYNEQFF.

The genes are TRBV7-8 and TRBJ1-5; the D gene is possibly TRBD1 (6 bases). The CDR3 totals 15 residues. CDR1 is SGHVS and CDR2 is FQNEAQ in the germline V gene. V was clipped by 4 bases and J by 9 bases, with 19 bases between them. This chain's CDR3 is CASSSTGPLNRPQHF. As DNA, the CDR3 is TGTGCCAGCAGCTCTACAGGGCCCCTTAATAGGCCCCAGCATTTT.

The chain recombines TRBV27 with TRBJ2-7, with 9 bases fitting TRBD1. The germline V gene encodes CDR1 MNHEY and CDR2 SMNVEV (reference sequence). V trimming: 4 bases; J trimming: 1 base; junction bases outside the gene matches: 14. CDR3 length: 18 amino acids. The CDR3 DNA follows: TGTGCCAGCAGTTCGAGAACGCGCCGGGACAGGGTTTCCTACGAGCAGTACTTC. Amino acids: CASSSRTRRDRVSYEQYF.

This rearrangement joins TRBV9 to TRBJ2-3; unclear D gene. V was cut by 0 bases and J by 6 bases, with 11 bases left in between. The CDR3 length is 14 residues. Germline V gives CDR1 SGDLS, CDR2 YYNGEE. The CDR3 nucleotides are TGTGCCAGCAGCGTAGGGGCCGGCCACGATACGCAGTATTTT. It encodes CASSVGAGHDTQYF.

The chain carries TRBV7-9 and TRBJ2-1; the match to TRBD2 covers 8 bases. The J segment lost 8 bases and the V segment lost 4 bases, leaving 16 bases of the junction unmatched. CDR1 SEHNR and CDR2 FQNEAQ come from the germline V gene (reference sequence). The CDR3 is 17 amino acids. CDR3 coding DNA: TGTGCCAGCAGCTCCCTTTCGCGGGGGGACCTGCGCTATGAGCAGTTCTTC. This gives the protein CASSSLSRGDLRYEQFF.

The rearrangement uses TRBV5-1 and TRBJ1-2; 9 nucleotides match TRBD1. Unmatched junction bases numbered 5, after V lost 1 base and J lost 4 bases. The CDR3 is 15 residues long. The germline CDR1 and CDR2 sequences are SGHRS and YFSETQ. The CDR3 DNA follows: TGCGCCAGCAGCTTGAGGGACAGGGACTCCTATGGCTACACCTTC. Protein sequence: CASSLRDRDSYGYTF.

The gene calls are TRBV5-1 and TRBJ2-7; 11 positions match TRBD1. The CDR3 totals 13 residues. The germline gives CDR1 SGHRS, CDR2 YFSETQ. The V segment lost 7 bases and the J segment 1 base; nucleotides outside the gene matches: 1. CDR3 DNA sequence: TGCGCCAGCGGGACAGGGGGGTCCTACGAGCAGTACTTC. Its protein is CASGTGGSYEQYF.

The chain joins TRBV4-2 to TRBJ2-2, with D possibly matching TRBD2 (5 bases). The CDR3 is 16 residues long. The germline V gene has CDR1 LGHNA and CDR2 YNFKEQ. Between the trimmed V and J ends, which lost 4 bases and 7 bases, there was a span of 19 bases. CDR3 nucleotide sequence: TGTGCCAGCAGCCTCCGGACTGGGCTAGATTTCGGGGAGCTGTTTTTT. It specifies CASSLRTGLDFGELFF.

With respect to this clone: This sample includes further DNA sequences coding for the same CDR3. This chain joins TRBV6-6 and TRBJ1-1, with D unclear. In germline, CDR1 is MNHNY, CDR2 SVGAGI (reference sequence). This CDR3 has 13 amino acids. V dropped 2 bases and J dropped 5 bases, with 9 bases sitting between them. The chain's CDR3 is CASSYPGGTEAFF. In DNA form, the CDR3 reads TGTGCCAGCAGTTACCCGGGCGGGACTGAAGCTTTCTTT.

This clone was counted a single time. V is TRBV7-9 and J is TRBJ2-7; 8 nucleotides agree with TRBD1. Germline-derived CDR1 and CDR2 are SEHNR and FQNEAQ (reference sequence). The CDR3 runs to 15 residues. The V gene end was trimmed by 2 bases and the J gene end by 6 bases; junction bases not matched to a gene: 9. The CDR3 nucleotides are TGTGCCAGCAGCTTACTGGGACAGGCAACGGGCGAGCAGTACTTC. Residues: CASSLLGQATGEQYF.

CDR3 in DNA: TGCGCCAGCAGCCAAGTAGGCGGGGTCACAGATACGCAGTATTTT. Translating it yields CASSQVGGVTDTQYF. The chain uses TRBV4-1 and TRBJ2-3; the D gene is possibly TRBD2 (6 bases). V was clipped by 1 base and J by 2 bases, with 10 bases between them. This CDR3 comprises 15 residues. Per germline, CDR1 MGHRA and CDR2 YSYEKL.

In this sample, this clone turned up a few times. The rearrangement joins TRBV30 to TRBJ2-1, with 12 bases lining up with TRBD2. Germline-derived CDR1 and CDR2 are GTSNPN and SVGIG (reference sequence). The length of the CDR3 is 14 residues. J lost 5 bases, V lost 3 bases, and 2 bases had no gene match. CDR3 amino acids: CAWRLAGGDNEQFF. The CDR3 DNA sequence: TGTGCCTGGAGGCTAGCGGGAGGGGACAATGAGCAGTTCTTC.

This chain connects TRBV20-1 to TRBJ2-5, with D perhaps TRBD2 (6 bases). Trimming left V 5 bases short and J 5 bases short, with 6 bases between. This CDR3 region has 10 residues. The V gene's germline CDR1 is DFQATT and CDR2 SNEGSKA (reference sequence). Here the CDR3 DNA reads TGCAGTGCTGGGAGGGAGACCCAGTACTTC. It translates to CSAGRETQYF.

This rearrangement joins TRBV5-4 to TRBJ2-3, with D possibly TRBD2 on 7 matching bases. Germline assignment: CDR1 SGHNT and CDR2 YYREEE (reference sequence). The CDR3 is 14 residues long. Trimming pared 0 bases from V and 4 bases from J, leaving 9 bases between. DNA for the CDR3: TGTGCCAGCAGCTTGGGGGGGGGCGCAGATACGCAGTATTTT. Amino acid sequence: CASSLGGGADTQYF. The full variable domain, with the rest looked up from reference TRBV5-4 and TRBJ2-3, is ETGVTQSPTHLIKTRGQQVTLRCSSQSGHNTVSWYQQALGQGPQFIFQYYREEENGRGNFPPRFSGLQFPNYSSELNVNALELDDSALYLCASSLGGGADTQYFGPGTRLTVL.

The rearrangement links TRBV7-9 to TRBJ2-1; 7 bases fit TRBD2. The V gene end was trimmed by 3 bases and the J gene end by 8 bases; junction bases not matched to a gene: 4. The CDR3 length is 13 residues. Per germline, CDR1 SEHNR and CDR2 FQNEAQ (reference sequence). CDR3 in amino acids: CASSFGLDDEQFF. The CDR3 DNA reads TGTGCCAGCAGCTTTGGACTAGACGATGAGCAGTTCTTC.

This clone has a handful of counts. This CDR3 reads CASTISTGTFGSYEQYF. The CDR3 region has the DNA TGTGCCAGCACCATTTCTACAGGGACATTTGGCTCCTACGAGCAGTACTTC. J is TRBJ2-7 and V is TRBV5-6; possibly TRBD1 for D (6 bases). Germline assignment: CDR1 SGHDT and CDR2 YYEEEE. With 6 bases removed from V and 0 bases from J, the gap between germline ends came to 22 bases. This CDR3 has 17 amino acids.

The sample holds one count of this clone. V gene TRBV21-1 combines with J gene TRBJ2-2; the D call in the table, TRBD2, was not verified against the DNA. TRBV21-1 is designated a pseudogene. The CDR3 is 14 residues long. CDR3 sequence reads: CASASGPNTGELFF. The CDR3 region has the DNA TGTGCCAGCGCTAGCGGTCCCAACACCGGGGAGCTGTTTTTT.

This clone was seen a handful of times. This chain connects TRBV5-1 to TRBJ2-6, with a weak D call TRBD2 (5 bases). The CDR3 is 15 amino acids. V lost 5 bases, J lost 3 bases, and 12 bases lay in between. The germline V gene has CDR1 SGHRS and CDR2 YFSETQ. This CDR3 reads CASSYLGDGANVLTF. In nucleotides, the CDR3 is TGCGCCAGCAGTTATCTGGGAGATGGGGCCAACGTCCTGACTTTC.

Note on this clone: One junction end disagrees with the germline gene, perhaps due to a read error. The V gene is TRBV7-9, the J gene TRBJ2-7; maybe TRBD2 (6 bases). In germline, CDR1 is SEHNR, CDR2 FQNEAQ (reference sequence). The CDR3 covers 12 residues. The CDR3 DNA reads TGTTCCAGCAGCCCTCGGGGGTCCGAGCAGTACTTC. It specifies CSSSPRGSEQYF.

This chain uses TRBV30 with TRBJ2-7; 8 nucleotides align to TRBD2. The CDR3 runs to 14 residues. Germline V lookup: CDR1 GTSNPN, CDR2 SVGIG (reference sequence). Trimming removed 0 bases from V and 1 base from J; junction bases left unmatched: 2. CDR3 in amino acids: CAWSVGLESYEQYF. DNA for the CDR3: TGTGCCTGGAGTGTGGGACTAGAGTCCTACGAGCAGTACTTC.

The V gene is TRBV7-2, the J gene TRBJ2-4, with 9 positions matching TRBD2. The germline gives CDR1 SGHTA, CDR2 FQGNSA. The CDR3 sequence is 16 residues long. The V gene end was trimmed by 2 bases and the J gene end by 5 bases; junction bases not matched to a gene: 7. CDR3 in DNA: TGTGCCAGCAGCTTATATGGCGGGGGGGTAGAAAACATTCAGTACTTC. This translates into CASSLYGGGVENIQYF.

The chain is built from TRBV6-1 and TRBJ1-1; D not certain. Germline loops: CDR1 MNHNS, CDR2 SASEGT. The CDR3 extends over 14 amino acids. The V gene lost 4 bases and the J gene lost 7 bases, with 16 bases spanning the gap. For the CDR3, the DNA is TGTGCCAGCAGTGTTCAATCATCATCAAATGAAGCTTTCTTT. Its protein product is CASSVQSSSNEAFF.

The chain recombines TRBV9 with TRBJ1-1; 9 bases align to TRBD1. With 4 bases clipped from V and 7 bases from J, the junction kept 5 bases outside the gene matches. CDR3 length: 13 amino acids. CDR1 is SGDLS and CDR2 is YYNGEE in the germline V gene. CDR3 coding DNA: TGTGCCAGCAGCCCCCGACAGGGGGTTGAAGCTTTCTTT. Translating gives CASSPRQGVEAFF.

The gene calls are TRBV7-9 and TRBJ2-5; 10 bases agree with TRBD1. Germline V lookup: CDR1 SEHNR, CDR2 FQNEAQ (reference sequence). The CDR3 is 18 amino acids. V lost 5 bases and J lost 5; bases outside the gene matches: 17. CDR3 amino acids: CASSLLGQGVMYRETQYF. CDR3 DNA sequence: TGTGCCAGCAGCCTCCTCGGACAGGGGGTCATGTATAGGGAGACCCAGTACTTC.

The V and J genes are TRBV30 and TRBJ1-2; D is possibly TRBD1 (6 bases). The CDR3 is made up of 13 amino acids. Germline V CDR1 and CDR2: GTSNPN, SVGIG (reference sequence). Trimming removed 4 bases from V and 3 bases from J, with 12 bases in between. The CDR3 loop is CAWTTRTDYGYTF. As DNA, the CDR3 is TGTGCCTGGACGACCCGGACAGACTATGGCTACACCTTC.

The V call is TRBV7-3, the J call TRBJ2-1; D gene ambiguous. This CDR3 has 14 amino acids. Trimming took off 1 base at V and 5 bases at J, with 9 bases between the two ends. CDR1 SGHTA and CDR2 FQGTGA come from the germline V gene. For the CDR3, the DNA is TGTGCCAGCAGCTTAATGAACAGAGACAATGAGCAGTTCTTC. Protein sequence: CASSLMNRDNEQFF.

This sequence joins TRBV9 and TRBJ2-1, with 12 positions matching TRBD2. This CDR3 contains 17 residues. Trimming took 3 bases from V and 2 from J; bases not matched to a gene: 6. Germline V gives CDR1 SGDLS, CDR2 YYNGEE. This chain's CDR3 is CASSANLAGGTYNEQFF. CDR3 nucleotide sequence: TGTGCCAGCAGCGCGAATCTAGCGGGAGGGACCTACAATGAGCAGTTCTTC. The whole variable domain, filled in from reference TRBV9 and TRBJ2-1, reads DSGVTQTPKHLITATGQRVTLRCSPRSGDLSVYWYQQSLDQGLQFLIQYYNGEERAKGNILERFSAQQFPDLHSELNLSSLELGDSALYFCASSANLAGGTYNEQFFGPGTRLTVL.